What follows describes a single TCR beta chain. It was with 60 Vbeta and 13 Jbeta primers that the PCR ran. Data came from immunoSEQ multiplex PCR; TCRdb stores just in-frame clones and leaves some out. The data include 100,000 to 150,000 clones; the top ten clones carry more than 0.9%. This sample stems from a study of cytomegalovirus exposure and HLA in healthy donors. After removal of 5 bases from V and 6 bases from J, the junction contained 0 bases not matched to a gene. This CDR3 contains 11 residues. CDR1 and CDR2 (germline): SGHRS, YFSETQ. This chain connects TRBV5-1 to TRBJ1-2; 8 nucleotides match TRBD1. The sequence was obtained from a young man in good health and CMV-seronegative. Sequencing was done on a sample of PBMCs. CDR3 sequence reads: CASRTGDGYTF. Written as DNA, the CDR3 is TGCGCCAGCAGGACAGGGGATGGCTACACCTTC.